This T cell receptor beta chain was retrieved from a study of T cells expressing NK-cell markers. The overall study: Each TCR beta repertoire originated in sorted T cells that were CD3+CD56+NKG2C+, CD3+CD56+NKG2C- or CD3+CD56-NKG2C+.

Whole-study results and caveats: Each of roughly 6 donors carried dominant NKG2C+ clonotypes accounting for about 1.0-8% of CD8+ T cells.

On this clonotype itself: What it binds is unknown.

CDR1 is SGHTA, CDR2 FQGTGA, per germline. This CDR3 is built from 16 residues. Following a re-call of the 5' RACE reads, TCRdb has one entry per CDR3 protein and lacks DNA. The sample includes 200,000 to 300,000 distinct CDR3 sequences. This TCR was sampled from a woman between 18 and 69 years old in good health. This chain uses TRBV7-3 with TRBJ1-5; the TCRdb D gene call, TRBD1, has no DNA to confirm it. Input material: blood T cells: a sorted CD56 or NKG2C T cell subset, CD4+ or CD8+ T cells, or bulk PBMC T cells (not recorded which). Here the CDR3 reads CASSAPDRPLGQPQHF.